This T cell receptor (beta chain) emerged from a study of identical twins. Whole-study findings and limits: Conclusions relied on cross-sectional statistical analysis, not following the same donors. Models came in too low on out-of-frame TCR alpha sharing in monozygotic twins.

Addition of a universal primer site occurred through template switching, and cDNA carried unique molecular identifiers. One entry per CDR3 protein, called by TCRdb with MiXCR from the 5' RACE reads. The table lists about 530,000 distinct CDR3 sequences, approximately 16% of them singletons. The CDR3 is 12 residues long. Looked up from germline, CDR1 is LGHNA and CDR2 is YNFKEQ. V was trimmed by 7 bases and J by 10 bases, leaving 15 bases between them. Of note for this clonotype: Its specificity is unknown.

The same specimen was also included in a second study, on yellow fever vaccine responses in identical twins. That work contributes: Twin vaccine T cell responses reportedly seemed partly convergent, partly personalized.

Material: CD4+ T cells sorted from blood. This receptor was obtained from a woman aged 18 to 35 in good health. This sequence joins TRBV4-2 and TRBJ2-3; D ambiguous. CDR3 protein: CASTSPSEAQYF. The CDR3 DNA reads as TGTGCCAGCACCTCCCCGAGTGAGGCGCAGTATTTT.